This note documents a single T cell receptor beta chain sequence. RNA was extracted with the RNeasy kit, and a quantity of roughly 0.5 to 1 ug was reverse transcribed using random hexamers. The amplification used immunoSEQ multiplex PCR on TCR beta CDR3; it spanned 54 Vbeta and 13 Jbeta. One entry per CDR3 protein results from TCRdb running MiXCR on the immunoSEQ multiplex PCR reads. The profile shows 150,000 or so distinct CDR3 sequences, around 95% of them singletons. This entry is derived from a study of CD8 T cells in Susac syndrome. The CDR3 runs 19 residues. CDR1 and CDR2 from the germline V gene are PRHDT and FYEKMQ (reference sequence). V lost 4 bases, J lost 3 bases, and 13 bases stayed unmatched. Sequencing targeted TCR beta in blood CD8+ and CD4+ T cells. The individuals used as controls were healthy donors who had been matched for both age and sex. TEMRA cells were FACS-enriched, and CD8+ and CD4+ T cells were isolated negatively.

V is TRBV13 and J is TRBJ2-1; TRBD1 agrees at 12 bases. The material sequenced was CD4+ T cells from PBMCs. This clonotype originated in a human donor in good health. For the CDR3, the DNA is TGTGCCAGCAGCTCAATACCGGGACAGGGGGCCAAGAACTACAATGAGCAGTTCTTC. This gives the protein CASSSIPGQGAKNYNEQFF. Full variable domain (outside the CDR3, taken from reference TRBV13 and TRBJ2-1): AAGVIQSPRHLIKEKRETATLKCYPIPRHDTVYWYQQGPGQDPQFLISFYEKMQSDKGSIPDRFSAQQFSDYHSELNMSSLELGDSALYFCASSSIPGQGAKNYNEQFFGPGTRLTVL.